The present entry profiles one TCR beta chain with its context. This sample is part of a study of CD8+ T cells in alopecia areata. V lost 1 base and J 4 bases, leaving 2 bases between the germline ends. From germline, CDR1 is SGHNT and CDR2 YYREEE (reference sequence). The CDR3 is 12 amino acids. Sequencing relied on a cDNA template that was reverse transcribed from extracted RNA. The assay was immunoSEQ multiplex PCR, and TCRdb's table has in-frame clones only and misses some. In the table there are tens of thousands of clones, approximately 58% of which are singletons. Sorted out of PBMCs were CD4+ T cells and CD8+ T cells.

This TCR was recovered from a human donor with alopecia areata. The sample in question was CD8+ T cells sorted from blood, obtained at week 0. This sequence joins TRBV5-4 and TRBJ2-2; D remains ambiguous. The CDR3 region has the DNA TGTGCCAGCAGCTTGCCCACCGGGGAGCTGTTTTTT. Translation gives CASSLPTGELFF.